These 6 T cell receptor beta chains came from one sample sequenced in a study of regulatory T cells in long-lasting Graves disease. Arm-PCR of CDR3 regions and iRepertoire HTBI primers were used to build TCR beta libraries. MiXCR, run by TCRdb on the multiplex PCR reads, gives a single entry per CDR3 protein. This table has roughly 500,000 distinct CDR3 sequences, 12% appearing once. The sample's time point: newly diagnosed GD, antithyroid drugs for less than 3 months. With RNA extracted from PBMCs as input, the TCR library was made. These data were likewise used in another study, on T cells in Graves' hyperthyroidism and ophthalmopathy.

Specimen: peripheral blood mononuclear cells (PBMCs), collected at new diagnosis, from a patient treated with antithyroid drugs. The receptors originated from a woman between 25 and 40 years old with Graves disease.

This clonotype was seen only a few times. The CDR3 region has the DNA TGTGCCAGCAGTCCCGGACTAGCGGGAGTTCAAGAGACCCAGTACTTC. Amino acids: CASSPGLAGVQETQYF. The chain recombines TRBV6-1 with TRBJ2-5, with 13 bases matching TRBD2. CDR1 and CDR2 (germline): MNHNS, SASEGT. This CDR3 has 16 amino acids. The J segment lost 2 bases and the V segment lost 5 bases, leaving 5 bases of the junction unmatched.

Many counts were recorded for this clonotype. This chain connects TRBV7-2 to TRBJ2-5; tentatively, D is TRBD1 (5 bases). V shed 1 base and J shed 3 bases, with 9 bases lying between them. Germline values: CDR1 SGHTA, CDR2 FQGNSA. This CDR3 is 14 amino acids long. CDR3 sequence: CASSLGSGKETQYF. DNA of the CDR3: TGTGCCAGCAGCTTAGGTTCAGGGAAAGAGACCCAGTACTTC.

Many counts were recorded for this clonotype. The chain has TRBV20-1 and TRBJ2-7, with 9 bases identical to TRBD1. J gave up 2 bases and V 0 bases, and 14 bases lay outside the gene matches. The CDR3 consists of 18 residues. Germline values: CDR1 DFQATT, CDR2 SNEGSKA (reference sequence). CDR3 sequence (DNA): TGCAGTGCTAGAGATCGAAAGGGGTGGGGGACAGGGACCTACGAGCAGTACTTC. Protein: CSARDRKGWGTGTYEQYF.

The CDR3 sequence is CATSDPRVAKNIQYF. The CDR3 DNA sequence: TGTGCCACCAGTGATCCCAGGGTAGCCAAAAACATTCAGTACTTC. J is TRBJ2-4 and V is TRBV24-1, with a weak D call TRBD1 (5 bases). The CDR3 extends over 15 amino acids. Looked up from germline, CDR1 is KGHDR and CDR2 is SFDVKD. Between the trimmed V and J ends, which lost 3 bases and 0 bases, there was a span of 8 bases.

This clonotype was counted a single time. The junction departs from germline at one end; a sequencing error may be responsible. The chain recombines TRBV12-3 or TRBV12-4 with TRBJ1-1; D is ambiguous. The CDR3 runs to 12 residues. For the CDR3, the DNA is TGTGCCAGCGGTTCAGATGGGAGACGCGCTAACTTT. Translated, it gives CASGSDGRRANF.

The J gene is TRBJ2-7, the V gene TRBV5-1; 8 bases are a match to TRBD1. CDR1 and CDR2 (germline): SGHRS, YFSETQ. The CDR3 has 12 amino acids. The ends lost 4 bases at V and 5 bases at J; junction bases unmatched: 2. Here the CDR3 reads CASSTDRDEQYF. The CDR3 region has the DNA TGCGCCAGCAGCACGGACAGGGACGAGCAGTACTTC.